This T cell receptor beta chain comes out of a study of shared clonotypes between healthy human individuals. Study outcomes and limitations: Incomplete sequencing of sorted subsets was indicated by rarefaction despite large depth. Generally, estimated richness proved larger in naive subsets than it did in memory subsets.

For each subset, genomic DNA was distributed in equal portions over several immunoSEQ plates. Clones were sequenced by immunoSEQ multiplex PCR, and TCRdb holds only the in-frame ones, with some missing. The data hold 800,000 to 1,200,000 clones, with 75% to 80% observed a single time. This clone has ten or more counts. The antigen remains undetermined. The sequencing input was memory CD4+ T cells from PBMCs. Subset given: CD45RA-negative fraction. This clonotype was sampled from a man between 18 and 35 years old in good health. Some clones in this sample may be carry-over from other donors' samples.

CDR3 amino acids: CASRKGVLRDTEAFF. The CDR3 nucleotides read TGTGCCAGCAGAAAAGGGGTTTTAAGGGACACTGAAGCTTTCTTT. The chain recombines TRBV28 with TRBJ1-1; D may be TRBD1 (5 bases). The V gene's germline CDR1 is MDHEN and CDR2 SYDVKM. Trimming pared 6 bases from V and 3 bases from J, leaving 17 bases between. The CDR3 totals 15 residues. The full variable domain, in which reference TRBV28 and TRBJ1-1 provide the parts outside the CDR3, is DVKVTQSSRYLVKRTGEKVFLECVQDMDHENMFWYRQDPGLGLRLIYFSYDVKMKEKGDIPEGYSVSREKKERFSLILESASTNQTSMYLCASRKGVLRDTEAFFGQGTRLTVV.